Following are 32 T cell receptor beta chains from one sample sequenced in a study of cytomegalovirus exposure and HLA in healthy donors. PCR primers comprised 60 Vbeta and 13 Jbeta primers. Profiled with immunoSEQ multiplex PCR; TCRdb holds only in-frame clones, not every one. Of about 120,000 clones in the sample, over 60% were seen once. Sequencing was done on a sample of PBMCs. Receptor source: a man aged 40-49 years in good health and CMV-seropositive.

Comments on this clone: In the same sample, other DNA sequences code for this CDR3. The V call is TRBV6-5, the J call TRBJ2-5; no reliable D call. Trimming cost V 4 bases and J 5 bases, with 8 bases left between them. The CDR3 has 12 residues. Germline CDR1 reads MNHEY; CDR2 reads SVGAGI. The chain's CDR3 is CASSSNGETQYF. The CDR3 nucleotides are TGTGCCAGCAGTTCCAACGGGGAGACCCAGTACTTC.

The chain carries TRBV7-8 and TRBJ1-1, with D possibly TRBD1 on 5 matching bases. From germline, CDR1 is SGHVS and CDR2 FQNEAQ. This CDR3 comprises 13 residues. The germline V and J ends were trimmed by 2 bases and 7 bases, with 11 bases remaining between them. CDR3 region: CASSLFSQVEAFF. The CDR3 DNA sequence: TGTGCCAGCAGCTTATTTTCACAGGTTGAAGCTTTCTTT.

The chain couples TRBV4-2 to TRBJ2-2; D might be TRBD2 (6 bases). The germline gives CDR1 LGHNA, CDR2 YNFKEQ. V lost 1 base and J 2 bases, leaving 14 bases between the germline ends. The CDR3 contains 17 residues. The CDR3 DNA reads TGTGCCAGCAGCCAAGCTGTCGGGGGTGACAACACCGGGGAGCTGTTTTTT. Its protein product is CASSQAVGGDNTGELFF.

The chain joins TRBV7-2 to TRBJ2-5, with 7 bases identical to TRBD2. Germline values: CDR1 SGHTA, CDR2 FQGNSA. The CDR3 has 17 amino acids. Unmatched junction bases numbered 8, after V lost 1 base and J lost 0 bases. CDR3 sequence (DNA): TGTGCCAGCAGCTTAGGTTTTGCGGGGGAGTACCAAGAGACCCAGTACTTC. Translating gives CASSLGFAGEYQETQYF.

The chain is built from TRBV11-2 and TRBJ2-3; TRBD2 is a possible D gene (5 bases). V was cut by 1 base and J by 2 bases, with 13 bases left in between. CDR3 length: 16 residues. CDR1 and CDR2 (germline): SGHAT, FQNNGV. This chain's CDR3 is CASSLAQRAATDTQYF. CDR3 nucleotides: TGTGCCAGCAGCTTAGCACAGAGGGCGGCCACAGATACGCAGTATTTT. Using reference TRBV11-2 and TRBJ2-3 for the parts outside the CDR3, the full variable domain is EAGVAQSPRYKIIEKRQSVAFWCNPISGHATLYWYQQILGQGPKLLIQFQNNGVVDDSQLPKDRFSAERLKGVDSTLKIQPAKLEDSAVYLCASSLAQRAATDTQYFGPGTRLTVL.

This clone was observed a handful of times. The same CDR3 is also encoded by other DNA sequences in this sample. This rearrangement joins TRBV6-5 to TRBJ1-2, with 7 bases that match TRBD1. Germline V gene sequence: CDR1 MNHEY, CDR2 SVGAGI. Germline trimming cut 3 bases from V and 4 bases from J; bases unmatched to any gene: 2. CDR3 length: 13 residues. CDR3 residues: CASSYGDSYGYTF. CDR3 in DNA: TGTGCCAGCAGTTATGGGGACAGCTATGGCTACACCTTC.

This chain connects TRBV27 to TRBJ1-2, with 10 nucleotides matching TRBD1. V lost 10 bases to trimming and J lost 3 bases; unmatched junction nucleotides: 5. Germline assignment: CDR1 MNHEY and CDR2 SMNVEV (reference sequence). The CDR3 length is 13 residues. CDR3 sequence reads: CATGTGAYYGYTF. The CDR3 DNA reads TGTGCCACCGGGACAGGGGCATACTATGGCTACACCTTC.

For the CDR3, the DNA is TGCGCCAGCAGCCGGAGGGGAGACACCGGGGAGCTGTTTTTT. It is translated as CASSRRGDTGELFF. The chain employs TRBV4-3 and TRBJ2-2; TRBD2 might be the D (6 bases). The CDR3 spans 14 residues. The germline CDR1 and CDR2 sequences are LGHNA and YSLEER. V was pared by 4 bases and J by 3 bases, with 9 bases between.

The rearrangement uses TRBV5-1 and TRBJ2-3; 8 nucleotides match TRBD1. This CDR3 has 15 residues. CDR1 is SGHRS and CDR2 is YFSETQ in the germline V gene. V lost 5 bases, J lost 5 bases, and 10 bases stayed unmatched. In DNA form, the CDR3 reads TGCGCCAGCAGTCACGACAGGGGAAGTTTAGATACGCAGTATTTT. It yields the protein CASSHDRGSLDTQYF. The full variable domain, with the rest looked up from reference TRBV5-1 and TRBJ2-3, is KAGVTQTPRYLIKTRGQQVTLSCSPISGHRSVSWYQQTPGQGLQFLFEYFSETQRNKGNFPGRFSGRQFSNSRSEMNVSTLELGDSALYLCASSHDRGSLDTQYFGPGTRLTVL.

The CDR3 sequence is CASSFKQWTGVYEQYF. In nucleotides, the CDR3 is TGTGCCAGCAGCTTCAAGCAATGGACAGGGGTTTACGAGCAGTACTTC. The genes are TRBV7-2 and TRBJ2-7, with 9 bases that match TRBD1. CDR1 and CDR2 (germline): SGHTA, FQGNSA. The CDR3 loop spans 16 amino acids. J lost 4 bases, V lost 3 bases, and 10 bases had no gene match.

The chain combines TRBV7-9 with TRBJ2-3; 11 bases are a match to TRBD1. After removal of 4 bases from V and 3 bases from J, the junction contained 15 bases not matched to a gene. This CDR3 has 19 residues. Germline CDR1 reads SEHNR; CDR2 reads FQNEAQ (reference sequence). In DNA, the CDR3 is TGTGCCAGCAGCTCGACCCGTCCGGGACAGGGGGATTTGACAGATACGCAGTATTTT. It yields the protein CASSSTRPGQGDLTDTQYF.

Regarding this clone: The same CDR3 also results from other DNA sequences found in this sample. The V call is TRBV7-2, the J call TRBJ1-6; tentative D call: TRBD1 (6 bases). Trimming cost V 5 bases and J 14 bases, with 13 bases left between them. The CDR3 extends over 12 amino acids. The germline CDR1 and CDR2 sequences are SGHTA and FQGNSA. The CDR3 DNA is TGTGCCAGCAGCCAGGACAGCAGGTCCCTCCACTTT. It specifies CASSQDSRSLHF. Combining the CDR3 with reference TRBV7-2 and TRBJ1-6 gives the whole variable domain GAGVSQSPSNKVTEKGKDVELRCDPISGHTALYWYRQSLGQGLEFLIYFQGNSAPDKSGLPSDRFSAERTGGSVSTLTIQRTQQEDSAVYLCASSQDSRSLHFGNGTRLTVT.

CDR3 sequence reads: CASSEAPYTGELFF. CDR3 DNA sequence: TGTGCCAGCAGTGAAGCTCCTTACACCGGGGAGCTGTTTTTT. This rearrangement joins TRBV2 to TRBJ2-2, with D unresolved. Germline CDR1 SNHLY, CDR2 FYNNEI. Trimming took off 0 bases at V and 3 bases at J, with 5 bases between the two ends. This CDR3 has 14 residues.

The V call is TRBV19, the J call TRBJ1-6; D may be TRBD1 (5 bases). This CDR3 spans 15 amino acids. V was clipped by 3 bases and J by 7 bases, with 13 bases between them. From germline, CDR1 is LNHDA and CDR2 SQIVND (reference sequence). The DNA for the CDR3 is TGTGCCAGTAGTATTCAGGGTGGAGGGAATTCACCCCTCCACTTT. It translates to CASSIQGGGNSPLHF.

This clone turned up a few times. The rearrangement links TRBV2 to TRBJ2-4; the match to TRBD1 covers 12 bases. Trimming took 6 bases from V and 7 from J; bases not matched to a gene: 13. The germline gives CDR1 SNHLY, CDR2 FYNNEI. This CDR3 has 17 amino acids. Here the CDR3 DNA reads TGTGCCAGCAGATCAGACGGGACAGGGGGCGATTTCAACATTCAGTACTTC. Residues: CASRSDGTGGDFNIQYF.

The J gene is TRBJ1-1, the V gene TRBV30; D possibly corresponds to TRBD1 (5 bases). The CDR3 covers 11 residues. Looked up from germline, CDR1 is GTSNPN and CDR2 is SVGIG (reference sequence). This CDR3 is CAHRLNTEAFF. The CDR3 coding sequence is TGTGCTCACAGGCTGAACACTGAAGCTTTCTTT.

The count of this clone is one. The V gene is TRBV28, the J gene TRBJ2-5; weak D call: TRBD2 (7 bases). Judging by the DNA end, TRBJ2-7 fits better; the J call may be wrong. There are 14 residues in the CDR3. Germline V CDR1 and CDR2: MDHEN, SYDVKM. The CDR3 here is CASSSRGGSYEQYF. The CDR3 DNA is TGTGCCAGCAGTTCCAGGGGAGGGAGCTACGAGCAGTACTTC.

With regard to this clone: An end of the junction differs from the germline gene, which may be a read error. The chain couples TRBV6-6 to TRBJ2-4; TRBD1 aligns across 9 bases. Germline V gene data show CDR1 as MNHNY and CDR2 as SVGAGI (reference sequence). This CDR3 spans 16 amino acids. The CDR3 sequence is CASSKNRGREGNSQYF. The CDR3 DNA reads as TGTGCCAGCAGTAAAAACAGGGGGCGTGAGGGAAACAGTCAGTACTTC.

The rearrangement uses TRBV5-8 and TRBJ2-5, with 8 bases that match TRBD1. The CDR3 contains 15 residues. CDR1 and CDR2 (germline): SGHTS, YDEGEE. V lost 2 bases to trimming and J lost 5 bases; unmatched junction nucleotides: 8. The CDR3: CASSFGQGIFETQYF. CDR3 DNA: TGTGCCAGCAGCTTCGGACAGGGAATCTTCGAGACCCAGTACTTC. The complete variable domain, with remaining parts taken from reference TRBV5-8 and TRBJ2-5, reads EAGVTQSPTHLIKTRGQQATLRCSPISGHTSVYWYQQALGLGLQFLLWYDEGEERNRGNFPPRFSGRQFPNYSSELNVNALELEDSALYLCASSFGQGIFETQYFGPGTRLLVL.

CDR3 region: CASSGGQGGEQYF. For the CDR3, the DNA is TGCGCCAGCAGCGGGGGACAGGGAGGCGAGCAGTACTTC. The chain uses TRBV5-1 and TRBJ2-7; 9 nucleotides line up with TRBD1. V shed 4 bases and J 6 bases; nucleotides not matched to a gene: 5. In germline, CDR1 is SGHRS, CDR2 YFSETQ. The CDR3 is made up of 13 amino acids.

The chain links TRBV6-4 to TRBJ1-1; D not resolved. This CDR3 has 13 residues. Germline CDR1 and CDR2: MRHNA and SNTAGT. Trimming cost V 3 bases and J 0 bases, with 5 bases left between them. The CDR3 bases are TGTGCCAGCAGTGAACAAGTGAACACTGAAGCTTTCTTT. Translating it yields CASSEQVNTEAFF.

This clone has more than one count but fewer than ten. The rearrangement uses TRBV19 and TRBJ1-2; 7 bases map to TRBD1. Germline CDR1 LNHDA, CDR2 SQIVND (reference sequence). The CDR3 sequence is 16 residues long. V gave up 3 bases and J gave up 4 bases; unmatched junction bases: 11. CDR3 in DNA: TGTGCCAGTAGTATTTATTTAGACAGGGTCGGCTATGGCTACACCTTC. Its translation: CASSIYLDRVGYGYTF.

This clone was seen a few times. The V gene is TRBV30, the J gene TRBJ1-4; weak D call: TRBD1 (5 bases). The CDR3 is 15 amino acids. V was pared by 0 bases and J by 4 bases, with 12 bases between. The germline V gene encodes CDR1 GTSNPN and CDR2 SVGIG (reference sequence). The CDR3 reads CAWSVSGAINEKLFF. The CDR3 DNA is TGTGCCTGGAGTGTGAGCGGGGCAATTAATGAAAAACTGTTTTTT.

This clone has only a few counts. The chain carries TRBV27 and TRBJ1-1; no firm D call. V was shortened by 8 bases and J by 3 bases, with 13 bases between the two germline ends. The CDR3 is 13 residues long. Germline V gene sequence: CDR1 MNHEY, CDR2 SMNVEV (reference sequence). The CDR3 region has the DNA TGTGCCAGCCTCGCAAATCGGTACACTGAAGCTTTCTTT. It specifies CASLANRYTEAFF.

This clone is a singleton in its sample. The V and J genes are TRBV7-3 and TRBJ2-1, with a tentative D call TRBD2 (5 bases). Germline V gives CDR1 SGHTA, CDR2 FQGTGA. Between the trimmed V and J ends, which lost 5 bases and 6 bases, there was a span of 20 bases. The CDR3 length is 16 residues. In DNA, the CDR3 is TGTGCCAGCAGCCCAGAGCCGGGAAAAATGGTCAATGAGCAGTTCTTC. Translation: CASSPEPGKMVNEQFF.

V usage is TRBV18 and J usage is TRBJ2-3, with D perhaps TRBD1 (5 bases). V lost 6 bases, J lost 3 bases, and 16 bases lay in between. Per germline, CDR1 KGHSH and CDR2 LQKENI. This CDR3 comprises 15 residues. The CDR3 region is CASSPSLDKTDTQYF. The CDR3 nucleotides are TGTGCCAGCTCTCCCTCCCTGGACAAGACAGATACGCAGTATTTT.

This clone was counted a few times. Other DNA sequences from this sample encode an identical CDR3 as well. The chain is built from TRBV28 and TRBJ1-5, with TRBD1 matching over 7 bases. J lost 1 base, V lost 6 bases, and 9 bases had no gene match. This CDR3 is built from 16 residues. Germline V gives CDR1 MDHEN, CDR2 SYDVKM. The CDR3 protein is CASRLGAGGSNQPQHF. CDR3 sequence (DNA): TGTGCCAGCAGACTAGGGGCAGGGGGGAGCAATCAGCCCCAGCATTTT.

This sequence joins TRBV19 and TRBJ2-3; TRBD2 is a possible D gene (5 bases). The CDR3 consists of 15 residues. V lost 2 bases to trimming and J lost 4 bases, with 13 bases between them. The V gene's germline CDR1 is LNHDA and CDR2 SQIVND (reference sequence). The DNA of the CDR3 is TGTGCCAGTAGTATAACTTGGGGAGTCCCAGATACGCAGTATTTT. Protein: CASSITWGVPDTQYF.

The V call is TRBV10-2, the J call TRBJ2-1; TRBD2 agrees at 13 bases. CDR1 WSHSY and CDR2 SAAADI come from the germline V gene. The length of the CDR3 is 18 residues. The trim removed 3 bases at V and 0 bases at J, leaving 5 bases unmatched. The chain's CDR3 is CASSDMGLAGSSYNEQFF. CDR3 in DNA: TGCGCCAGCAGTGATATGGGACTAGCGGGGAGCTCCTACAATGAGCAGTTCTTC.

This clone occurred a few times. This chain uses TRBV2 with TRBJ2-5; TRBD2 agrees at 11 bases. The CDR3 is made up of 16 amino acids. The V gene end was trimmed by 2 bases and the J gene end by 5 bases; junction bases not matched to a gene: 7. The germline gives CDR1 SNHLY, CDR2 FYNNEI. The CDR3 here is CASSEMGSGGAETQYF. CDR3 DNA sequence: TGTGCCAGCAGTGAAATGGGTAGCGGGGGGGCGGAGACCCAGTACTTC. Combining the CDR3 with reference TRBV2 and TRBJ2-5 gives the whole variable domain EPEVTQTPSHQVTQMGQEVILRCVPISNHLYFYWYRQILGQKVEFLVSFYNNEISEKSEIFDDQFSVERPDGSNFTLKIRSTKLEDSAMYFCASSEMGSGGAETQYFGPGTRLLVL.

This chain joins TRBV10-1 and TRBJ2-1; 16 bases agree with TRBD2. Trimming cost V 4 bases and J 6 bases; bases outside gene matches: 9. From germline, CDR1 is WNHNN and CDR2 SYGVQD (reference sequence). The CDR3 is 18 residues long. The CDR3: CASSASGLAGGPCNEQFF. In DNA form, the CDR3 reads TGCGCCAGCAGTGCCTCGGGACTAGCGGGGGGGCCTTGCAATGAGCAGTTCTTC.

The chain uses TRBV12-2 and TRBJ1-2; the table gives TRBD1 as D, unverified against the DNA. TRBV12-2 constitutes a pseudogene. The CDR3 spans 16 residues. CDR3 protein: CASRLDRGPEDYGYTF. The CDR3 nucleotides read TGTGCAAGTCGCCTCGACAGGGGGCCGGAGGACTATGGCTACACCTTC.